These 30 T cell receptor beta chains came from one sample sequenced in a study of blood T cell repertoires in COVID-19. Clones were read by immunoSEQ multiplex PCR, and TCRdb kept only the in-frame ones, dropping some. The sample shows roughly 400,000 clones, 88% of them seen only once. The sequenced material came from PBMCs or T cells enriched from blood (not recorded which). These receptors all come from a woman in her forties with acute COVID-19.

This sequence joins TRBV18 and TRBJ2-1; weak D call: TRBD2 (6 bases). This CDR3 has 16 residues. Looked up from germline, CDR1 is KGHSH and CDR2 is LQKENI. V was trimmed by 3 bases and J by 0 bases, leaving 12 bases between them. CDR3 in amino acids: CASSPQRGTSYNEQFF. For the CDR3, the DNA is TGTGCCAGCTCACCCCAACGGGGGACCTCCTACAATGAGCAGTTCTTC.

This sequence joins TRBV5-5 and TRBJ2-5; no reliable D call. V lost 6 bases and J 4 bases, leaving 16 bases between the germline ends. From germline, CDR1 is SGHKS and CDR2 YYEKEE (reference sequence). There are 14 residues in the CDR3. CDR3 amino acids: CASNLGEVVETQYF. The CDR3 DNA reads as TGTGCCAGCAACCTTGGTGAGGTAGTAGAGACCCAGTACTTC.

The rearrangement joins TRBV24-1 to TRBJ2-4; TRBD1 matches 10 bases. CDR3 length: 15 amino acids. The trim removed 10 bases at V and 5 bases at J, leaving 10 bases unmatched. Germline values: CDR1 KGHDR, CDR2 SFDVKD. CDR3 DNA: TGTGCCACTGCCCGGGACAGGGGACGCGAAAACATTCAGTACTTC. Amino acids: CATARDRGRENIQYF.

The CDR3 is CASSTYRGDIEAFF. The CDR3, as DNA: TGCGCCAGCAGCACCTACAGGGGTGACATTGAAGCTTTCTTT. The chain joins TRBV5-1 to TRBJ1-1; 7 bases align to TRBD1. The CDR3 consists of 14 residues. V gave up 4 bases and J gave up 7 bases; unmatched junction bases: 10. Germline loops: CDR1 SGHRS, CDR2 YFSETQ.

The rearrangement links TRBV6-5 to TRBJ2-1; tentatively, D is TRBD1 (6 bases). V shed 7 bases and J shed 4 bases, with 14 bases lying between them. The CDR3 has 14 amino acids. Germline V gene lookup returns CDR1 MNHEY and CDR2 SVGAGI. CDR3 sequence (DNA): TGTGCCAGCACGCCGCAGGGGCCGTACAATGAGCAGTTCTTC. Amino acid sequence: CASTPQGPYNEQFF.

This chain links TRBV7-2 with TRBJ2-7, with D maybe TRBD1 (5 bases). From germline, CDR1 is SGHTA and CDR2 FQGNSA. CDR3 length: 15 residues. With 5 bases removed from V and 4 bases from J, the gap between germline ends came to 18 bases. CDR3 sequence (DNA): TGTGCCAGCAGCCTAGGGGCCCAGAACCTGTACGAGCAGTACTTC. Protein: CASSLGAQNLYEQYF. Full variable domain (remainder filled in from reference TRBV7-2 and TRBJ2-7): GAGVSQSPSNKVTEKGKDVELRCDPISGHTALYWYRQSLGQGLEFLIYFQGNSAPDKSGLPSDRFSAERTGGSVSTLTIQRTQQEDSAVYLCASSLGAQNLYEQYFGPGTRLTVT.

Only a few counts were recorded for this clone. V and J are TRBV6-5 and TRBJ1-5; perhaps TRBD1 as D (5 bases). The V gene's germline CDR1 is MNHEY and CDR2 SVGAGI. V lost 0 bases to trimming and J lost 5 bases, with 11 bases between them. The CDR3 spans 15 residues. The CDR3 nucleotides read TGTGCCAGCAGTTACTCTGGACATGAAGATCAGCCCCAGCATTTT. Amino acids: CASSYSGHEDQPQHF.

This chain joins TRBV12-3 or TRBV12-4 and TRBJ1-1; D is unresolved. Trimming took 7 bases from V and 7 from J, leaving 16 bases between them. This CDR3 comprises 13 residues. The CDR3 region has the DNA TGTGCCAGCACCCCGGGGAGGCCGAATGAAGCTTTCTTT. As protein: CASTPGRPNEAFF.

To note about this clone: This may be a read error, as it is one base from a much larger clone. This sample also contains other DNA sequences that code for the same CDR3. The chain is built from TRBV3-1 (or the pseudogene TRBV3-2) and TRBJ1-1; no firm D call. The ends were cut back, 2 bases at V and 0 bases at J, with 4 bases in the middle. The CDR3 length is 13 residues. The V gene's germline CDR1 is LGHDT and CDR2 YNNKEL (reference sequence). The DNA of the CDR3 is TGTGCCAGCAGCCAAACAGTGAACACTGAAGCTTTCTTT. It translates to CASSQTVNTEAFF.

The J gene is TRBJ1-5, the V gene TRBV15; D is possibly TRBD1 (5 bases). CDR1 is LNHNV, CDR2 YYDKDF, per germline (reference sequence). The CDR3 is 15 amino acids. Trimming took off 1 base at V and 4 bases at J, with 11 bases between the two ends. Written as DNA, the CDR3 is TGTGCCACCAGCAGAGTTGGACATACTAATCAGCCCCAGCATTTT. Residues: CATSRVGHTNQPQHF.

This clone was counted once. As DNA, the CDR3 is TGTGCCAGCAGCTATGCCTCCGGGGGGAACTATGGCTACACCTTC. Amino acid sequence: CASSYASGGNYGYTF. The V and J genes are TRBV11-2 and TRBJ1-2, with D possibly matching TRBD1 (5 bases). Germline CDR1 reads SGHAT; CDR2 reads FQNNGV. This CDR3 spans 15 amino acids. The V gene lost 4 bases and the J gene lost 2 bases, with 14 bases spanning the gap. The full variable domain, its missing parts supplied by reference TRBV11-2 and TRBJ1-2, is EAGVAQSPRYKIIEKRQSVAFWCNPISGHATLYWYQQILGQGPKLLIQFQNNGVVDDSQLPKDRFSAERLKGVDSTLKIQPAKLEDSAVYLCASSYASGGNYGYTFGSGTRLTVV.

The rearrangement links TRBV12-3 or TRBV12-4 to TRBJ1-4; TRBD1 is a possible D gene (5 bases). V was clipped by 5 bases and J by 6 bases, with 10 bases between them. This CDR3 spans 13 amino acids. The CDR3 region is CASSRGTDEKLFF. Here the CDR3 DNA reads TGTGCCAGCAGTCGGGGGACGGATGAAAAACTGTTTTTT.

V gene TRBV5-1 combines with J gene TRBJ1-2; TRBD1 might be the D (6 bases). Germline lookup yields CDR1 SGHRS and CDR2 YFSETQ. The CDR3 is 15 residues long. V was trimmed by 5 bases and J by 6 bases, leaving 20 bases between them. The CDR3 loop is CASSKVTEGGDGYTF. For the CDR3, the DNA is TGCGCCAGCAGTAAAGTCACTGAAGGGGGGGATGGCTACACCTTC.

This sequence joins TRBV7-6 and TRBJ2-5, with D tentatively TRBD1 (6 bases). Per germline, CDR1 SGHVS and CDR2 FNYEAQ. The CDR3 spans 15 residues. Trimming stripped 1 base from V and 5 bases from J, with 14 bases between. The CDR3 spells CASSLVTGSWETQYF. CDR3 DNA sequence: TGTGCCAGCAGCTTAGTAACAGGGAGCTGGGAGACCCAGTACTTC.

V is TRBV24-1 and J is TRBJ2-1; 7 bases are a match to TRBD2. V dropped 4 bases and J dropped 5; count of bases not matched to a gene: 10. Germline CDR1 reads KGHDR; CDR2 reads SFDVKD. The length of the CDR3 is 16 residues. CDR3 protein: CATSDPGRAGDNEQFF. CDR3 bases: TGTGCCACCAGTGACCCCGGGCGGGCGGGGGACAATGAGCAGTTCTTC.

The V call is TRBV29-1, the J call TRBJ2-5; tentative D call: TRBD1 (6 bases). Germline V gene lookup returns CDR1 SQVTM and CDR2 ANQGSEA. Trimming removed 6 bases at V and 5 bases at J, with 19 bases between. The CDR3 is 14 residues long. CDR3 residues: CSVLRDTVEETQYF. The CDR3 DNA reads TGCAGCGTCCTCCGGGACACGGTGGAGGAGACCCAGTACTTC.

This clone came up a few times. V and J are TRBV7-8 and TRBJ2-3, with D possibly TRBD2 on 5 matching bases. Trimming removed 0 bases at V and 8 bases at J, with 12 bases between. This CDR3 is built from 14 residues. CDR1 SGHVS and CDR2 FQNEAQ come from the germline V gene. Here the CDR3 reads CASSLASPEGTQYF. CDR3 sequence (DNA): TGTGCCAGCAGCTTAGCGAGCCCAGAGGGTACGCAGTATTTT. Complete variable domain (other parts from reference TRBV7-8 and TRBJ2-3): GAGVSQSPRYKVAKRGQDVALRCDPISGHVSLFWYQQALGQGPEFLTYFQNEAQLDKSGLPSDRFFAERPEGSVSTLKIQRTQQEDSAVYLCASSLASPEGTQYFGPGTRLTVL.

Here the CDR3 reads CASSAKGGRARGEQYF. CDR3 coding DNA: TGTGCCAGCAGTGCAAAGGGGGGGAGGGCGAGGGGCGAGCAGTACTTC. The chain carries TRBV25-1 and TRBJ2-7, with D tentatively TRBD2 (7 bases). V lost 4 bases and J 6 bases, leaving 22 bases between the germline ends. Germline-derived CDR1 and CDR2 are MGHDK and SYGVNS. This CDR3 is 16 amino acids long.

In nucleotides, the CDR3 is TGTGCCTGGAGTCCGACGGGACAGGGGAATTCACCCCTCCACTTT. It yields the protein CAWSPTGQGNSPLHF. V usage is TRBV30 and J usage is TRBJ1-6; TRBD1 matches 10 bases. With 2 bases clipped from V and 7 bases from J, the junction kept 5 bases outside the gene matches. The CDR3 length is 15 residues. Germline lookup yields CDR1 GTSNPN and CDR2 SVGIG (reference sequence). The full variable domain, completed using reference TRBV30 and TRBJ1-6, is SQTIHQWPATLVQPVGSPLSLECTVEGTSNPNLYWYRQAAGRGLQLLFYSVGIGQISSEVPQNLSASRPQDRQFILSSKKLLLSDSGFYLCAWSPTGQGNSPLHFGNGTRLTVT.

The chain employs TRBV24-1 and TRBJ1-5; D gene unclear. The CDR3 runs 16 residues. The germline CDR1 and CDR2 sequences are KGHDR and SFDVKD. Trimming took off 5 bases at V and 4 bases at J, with 17 bases between the two ends. The CDR3 nucleotides are TGTGCCACCAGTGTGGTGGGGAGAGGTGATAATCAGCCCCAGCATTTT. It yields the protein CATSVVGRGDNQPQHF.

CDR3 sequence: CASSRSGTGPYEQYF. The CDR3 DNA reads TGTGCCAGCAGCAGATCCGGGACAGGGCCATACGAGCAGTACTTC. V gene TRBV5-5 combines with J gene TRBJ2-7, with 9 nucleotides matching TRBD1. The CDR3 runs 15 residues. With V trimmed by 4 bases and J by 4 bases, 9 bases remained unmatched. Per the germline V gene, CDR1 is SGHKS and CDR2 is YYEKEE (reference sequence).

J is TRBJ1-1 and V is TRBV9, with D maybe TRBD1 (6 bases). The germline CDR1 and CDR2 sequences are SGDLS and YYNGEE. This CDR3 contains 15 residues. V was pared by 0 bases and J by 0 bases, with 9 bases between. The CDR3 spells CASSVAGGLNTEAFF. In DNA form, the CDR3 reads TGTGCCAGCAGCGTAGCGGGGGGGCTGAACACTGAAGCTTTCTTT.

A note on this clone: Different DNA sequences within this sample yield the same CDR3. J is TRBJ1-2 and V is TRBV5-1; 7 positions agree with TRBD1. The CDR3 loop spans 14 amino acids. Per germline, CDR1 SGHRS and CDR2 YFSETQ. V shed 2 bases and J 0 bases; nucleotides not matched to a gene: 1. CDR3 sequence (DNA): TGCGCCAGCAGCTTTGGGACAGCTAACTATGGCTACACCTTC. Translating gives CASSFGTANYGYTF.

The chain links TRBV5-1 to TRBJ1-5; TRBD1 aligns across 7 bases. Germline lookup yields CDR1 SGHRS and CDR2 YFSETQ. The V and J ends lost 5 bases and 5 bases, in that order; junction bases with no gene match: 7. The CDR3 sequence is 14 residues long. The DNA of the CDR3 is TGCGCCAGCAGTTCCGGACAGGTAGATCAGCCCCAGCATTTT. Translating it yields CASSSGQVDQPQHF.

J is TRBJ1-1 and V is TRBV2; D is possibly TRBD1 (5 bases). There are 15 residues in the CDR3. Trimming shortened V by 2 bases and J by 0 bases, and 10 bases separated the two germline ends. The germline gives CDR1 SNHLY, CDR2 FYNNEI. The CDR3 nucleotides read TGTGCCAGCAGTGAAACGACAGCTATGAACACTGAAGCTTTCTTT. It is translated as CASSETTAMNTEAFF.

CDR3 region: CAIREAGGLGQYF. In DNA form, the CDR3 reads TGTGCCATCAGGGAAGCGGGGGGGCTAGGGCAGTATTTT. The chain is built from TRBV10-3 and TRBJ2-3; TRBD2 matches 10 bases. Germline V gene data show CDR1 as ENHRY and CDR2 as SYGVKD. V lost 6 bases, J lost 11 bases, and 8 bases stayed unmatched. The CDR3 is 13 amino acids.

This chain links TRBV6-1 with TRBJ1-3, with 7 positions matching TRBD1. The length of the CDR3 is 16 residues. Germline lookup yields CDR1 MNHNS and CDR2 SASEGT. After removal of 2 bases from V and 0 bases from J, the junction contained 4 bases not matched to a gene. The CDR3 loop reads CASSEPGTASGNTIYF. DNA for the CDR3: TGTGCCAGCAGTGAACCCGGGACAGCCTCTGGAAACACCATATATTTT.

This clone was found once. V usage is TRBV4-2 and J usage is TRBJ2-7; TRBD2 aligns across 12 bases. Germline CDR1 and CDR2: LGHNA and YNFKEQ. The junction had 7 bases not matched to a gene; V was cut back by 2 bases and J by 5 bases. The CDR3 has 16 residues. The CDR3 protein is CASSQSSGGVLNEQYF. The CDR3, as DNA: TGTGCCAGCAGCCAATCTAGCGGGGGGGTTCTCAACGAGCAGTACTTC.

The table lists this clone with a few counts. The V and J genes are TRBV19 and TRBJ2-7; the D gene is possibly TRBD1 (6 bases). V was trimmed by 5 bases and J by 7 bases, leaving 12 bases between them. Per the germline V gene, CDR1 is LNHDA and CDR2 is SQIVND (reference sequence). CDR3 length: 12 residues. DNA of the CDR3: TGTGCCAGTAGTCCGTCCCAGGGGGAGCAGTACTTC. Protein product: CASSPSQGEQYF.

This chain joins TRBV27 and TRBJ1-2, with 7 nucleotides matching TRBD1. The CDR3 runs to 16 residues. CDR1 and CDR2 (germline): MNHEY, SMNVEV (reference sequence). Trimming at V came to 4 bases and at J to 1 base, leaving 9 bases not matched to a gene. This CDR3 reads CASSSLTGRLNYGYTF. Here the CDR3 DNA reads TGTGCCAGCAGTTCCCTGACAGGGAGGCTTAACTATGGCTACACCTTC.